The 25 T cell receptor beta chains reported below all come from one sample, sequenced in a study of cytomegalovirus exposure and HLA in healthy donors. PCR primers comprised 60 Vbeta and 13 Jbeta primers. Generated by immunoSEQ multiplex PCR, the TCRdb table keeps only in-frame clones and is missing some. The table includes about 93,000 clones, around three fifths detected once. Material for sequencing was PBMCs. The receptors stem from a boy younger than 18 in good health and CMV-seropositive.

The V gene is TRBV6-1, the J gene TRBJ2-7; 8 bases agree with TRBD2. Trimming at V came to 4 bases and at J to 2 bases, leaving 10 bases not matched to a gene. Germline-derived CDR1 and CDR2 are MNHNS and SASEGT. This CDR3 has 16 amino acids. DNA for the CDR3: TGTGCCAGCAGTGCCCTTCCTAGCGGGCTTACCTACGAGCAGTACTTC. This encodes CASSALPSGLTYEQYF.

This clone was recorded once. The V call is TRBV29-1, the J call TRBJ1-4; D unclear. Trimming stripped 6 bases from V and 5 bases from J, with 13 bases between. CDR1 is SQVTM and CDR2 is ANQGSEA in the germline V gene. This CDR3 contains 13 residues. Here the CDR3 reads CSVGRRENEKLFF. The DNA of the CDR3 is TGCAGCGTGGGTAGAAGGGAGAATGAAAAACTGTTTTTT. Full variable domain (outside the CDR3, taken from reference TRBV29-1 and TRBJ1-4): SAVISQKPSRDICQRGTSLTIQCQVDSQVTMMFWYRQQPGQSLTLIATANQGSEATYESGFVIDKFPISRPNLTFSTLTVSNMSPEDSSIYLCSVGRRENEKLFFGSGTQLSVL.

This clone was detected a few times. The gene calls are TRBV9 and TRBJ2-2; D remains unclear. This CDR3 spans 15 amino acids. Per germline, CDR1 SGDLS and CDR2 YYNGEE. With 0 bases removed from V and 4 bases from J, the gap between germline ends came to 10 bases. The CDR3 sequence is CASSVDPLSTGELFF. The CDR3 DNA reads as TGTGCCAGCAGCGTAGACCCTCTGAGCACCGGGGAGCTGTTTTTT.

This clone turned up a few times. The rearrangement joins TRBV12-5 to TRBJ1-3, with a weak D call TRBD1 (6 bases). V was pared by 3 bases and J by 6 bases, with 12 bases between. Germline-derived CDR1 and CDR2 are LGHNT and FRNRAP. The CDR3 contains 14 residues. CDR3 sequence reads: CASGFKQGKNTIYF. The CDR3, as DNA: TGTGCTAGTGGTTTTAAACAGGGCAAAAACACCATATATTTT.

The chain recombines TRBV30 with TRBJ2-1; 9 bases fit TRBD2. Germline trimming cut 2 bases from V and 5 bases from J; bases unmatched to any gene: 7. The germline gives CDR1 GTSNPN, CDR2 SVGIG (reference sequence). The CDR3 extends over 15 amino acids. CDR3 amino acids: CAWSPGGGEDNEQFF. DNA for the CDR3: TGTGCCTGGAGTCCGGGCGGGGGGGAAGACAATGAGCAGTTCTTC.

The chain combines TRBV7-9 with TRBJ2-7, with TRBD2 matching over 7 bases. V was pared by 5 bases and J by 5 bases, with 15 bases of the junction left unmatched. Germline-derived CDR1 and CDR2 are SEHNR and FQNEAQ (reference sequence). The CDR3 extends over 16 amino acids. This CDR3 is CASSPSSLRGSHEQYF. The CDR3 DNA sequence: TGTGCCAGCAGCCCCAGCAGTTTACGCGGGAGTCACGAGCAGTACTTC.

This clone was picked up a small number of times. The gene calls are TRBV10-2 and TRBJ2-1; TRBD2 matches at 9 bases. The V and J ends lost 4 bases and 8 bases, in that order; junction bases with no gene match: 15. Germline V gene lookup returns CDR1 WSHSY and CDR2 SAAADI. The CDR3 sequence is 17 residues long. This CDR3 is CASSGWAAGGPIHEQFF. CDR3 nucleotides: TGCGCCAGCAGTGGATGGGCTGCGGGAGGGCCGATTCATGAGCAGTTCTTC.

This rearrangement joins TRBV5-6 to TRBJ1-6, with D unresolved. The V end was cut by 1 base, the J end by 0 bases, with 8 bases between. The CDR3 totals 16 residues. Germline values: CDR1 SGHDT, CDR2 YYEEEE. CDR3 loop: CASSLPGSSYNSPLHF. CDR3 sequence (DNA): TGTGCCAGCAGCTTGCCGGGGAGCTCCTATAATTCACCCCTCCACTTT.

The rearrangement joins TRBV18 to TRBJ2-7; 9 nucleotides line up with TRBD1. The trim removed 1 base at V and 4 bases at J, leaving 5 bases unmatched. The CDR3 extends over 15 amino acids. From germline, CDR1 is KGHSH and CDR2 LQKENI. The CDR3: CASSPRTGERYEQYF. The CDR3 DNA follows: TGTGCCAGCTCACCACGGACAGGGGAAAGGTACGAGCAGTACTTC.

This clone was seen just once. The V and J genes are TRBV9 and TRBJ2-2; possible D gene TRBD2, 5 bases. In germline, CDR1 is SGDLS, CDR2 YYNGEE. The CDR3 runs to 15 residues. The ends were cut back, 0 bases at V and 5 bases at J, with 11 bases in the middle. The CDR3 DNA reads TGTGCCAGCAGCGTAGCTACGTGGGAGACCGGGGAGCTGTTTTTT. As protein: CASSVATWETGELFF.

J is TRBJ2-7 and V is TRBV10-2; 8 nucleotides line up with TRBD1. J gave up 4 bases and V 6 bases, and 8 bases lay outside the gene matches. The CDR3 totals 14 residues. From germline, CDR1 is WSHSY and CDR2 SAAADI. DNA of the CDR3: TGCGCCAGCAGCCCGGACAGGGAGTATTACGAGCAGTACTTC. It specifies CASSPDREYYEQYF.

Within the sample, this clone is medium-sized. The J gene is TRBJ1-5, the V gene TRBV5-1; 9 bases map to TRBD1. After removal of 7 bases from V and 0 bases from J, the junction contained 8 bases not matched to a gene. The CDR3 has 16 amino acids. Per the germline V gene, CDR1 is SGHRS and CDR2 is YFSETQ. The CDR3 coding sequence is TGCGCCAGCCGAAAAGAGACAGGGGGTAGCAATCAGCCCCAGCATTTT. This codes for CASRKETGGSNQPQHF.

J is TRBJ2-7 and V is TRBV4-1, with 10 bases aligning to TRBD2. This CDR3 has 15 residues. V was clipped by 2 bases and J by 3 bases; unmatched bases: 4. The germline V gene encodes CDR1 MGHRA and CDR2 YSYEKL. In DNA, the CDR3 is TGCGCCAGCAGCCAACCTAGCGGGGGCATCTACGAGCAGTACTTC. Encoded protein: CASSQPSGGIYEQYF.

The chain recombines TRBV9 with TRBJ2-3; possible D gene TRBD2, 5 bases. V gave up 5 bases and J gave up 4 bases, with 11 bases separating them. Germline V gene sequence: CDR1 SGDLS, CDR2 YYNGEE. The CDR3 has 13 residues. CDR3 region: CASSIRGSDTQYF. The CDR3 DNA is TGTGCCAGCAGTATTCGGGGTTCAGATACGCAGTATTTT.

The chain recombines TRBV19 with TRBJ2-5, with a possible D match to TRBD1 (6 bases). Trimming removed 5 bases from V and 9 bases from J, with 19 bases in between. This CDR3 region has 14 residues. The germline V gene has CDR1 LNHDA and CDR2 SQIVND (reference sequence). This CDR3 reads CASSPSDRQTAQYF. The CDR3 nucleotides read TGTGCCAGTAGTCCAAGCGACAGGCAGACGGCCCAGTACTTC.

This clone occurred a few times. The DNA of the CDR3 is TGTGCCAGCAGTGGACAGCCGTCCGGACTAGCGGGAGCGTACGAGCAGTACTTC. Amino acid sequence: CASSGQPSGLAGAYEQYF. The chain combines TRBV6-1 with TRBJ2-7, with 13 bases aligning to TRBD2. The CDR3 covers 18 residues. Per the germline V gene, CDR1 is MNHNS and CDR2 is SASEGT. Trimming took 4 bases from V and 4 from J; bases not matched to a gene: 13.

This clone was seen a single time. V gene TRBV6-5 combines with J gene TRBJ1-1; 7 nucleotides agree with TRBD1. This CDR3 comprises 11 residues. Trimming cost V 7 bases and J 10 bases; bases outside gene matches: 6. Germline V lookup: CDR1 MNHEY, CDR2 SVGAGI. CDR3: CASKKTGVAFF. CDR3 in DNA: TGTGCCAGCAAAAAAACAGGGGTAGCTTTCTTT.

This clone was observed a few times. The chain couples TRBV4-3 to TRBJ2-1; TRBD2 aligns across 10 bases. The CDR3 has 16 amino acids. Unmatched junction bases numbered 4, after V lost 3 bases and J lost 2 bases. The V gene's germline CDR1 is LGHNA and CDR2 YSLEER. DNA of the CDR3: TGCGCCAGCAGCCACCTAGCGGGAGTCCCCTACAATGAGCAGTTCTTC. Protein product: CASSHLAGVPYNEQFF.

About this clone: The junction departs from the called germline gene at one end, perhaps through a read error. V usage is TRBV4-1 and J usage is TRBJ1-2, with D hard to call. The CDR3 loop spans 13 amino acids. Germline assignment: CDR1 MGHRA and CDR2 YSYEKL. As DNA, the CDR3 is TGCGCCAGCAGCCAGGTCCCTCACTATGGCTACCCCTTC. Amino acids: CASSQVPHYGYPF.

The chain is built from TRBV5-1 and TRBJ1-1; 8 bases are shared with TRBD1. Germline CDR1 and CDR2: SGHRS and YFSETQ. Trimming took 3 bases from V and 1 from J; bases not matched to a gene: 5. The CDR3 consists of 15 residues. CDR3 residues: CASSWGTGENTEAFF. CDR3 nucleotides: TGCGCCAGCAGCTGGGGGACAGGAGAGAACACTGAAGCTTTCTTT.

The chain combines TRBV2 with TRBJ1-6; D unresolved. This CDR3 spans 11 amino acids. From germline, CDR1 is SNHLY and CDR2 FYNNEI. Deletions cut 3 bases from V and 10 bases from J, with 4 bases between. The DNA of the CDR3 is TGTGCCAGCAGTGAGAGCTCACCCCTCCACTTT. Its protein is CASSESSPLHF.

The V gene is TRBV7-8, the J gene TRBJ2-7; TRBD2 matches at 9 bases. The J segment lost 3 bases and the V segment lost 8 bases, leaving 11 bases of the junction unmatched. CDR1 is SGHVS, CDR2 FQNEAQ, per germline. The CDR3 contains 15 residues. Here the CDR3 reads CASSPVAGEYYEQYF. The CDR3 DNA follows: TGTGCCAGCTCCCCTGTAGCGGGGGAATACTACGAGCAGTACTTC.

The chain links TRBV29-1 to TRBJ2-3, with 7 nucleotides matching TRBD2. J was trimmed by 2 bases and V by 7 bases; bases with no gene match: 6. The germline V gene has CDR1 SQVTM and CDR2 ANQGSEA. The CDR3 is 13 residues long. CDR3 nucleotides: TGCAGCGCGGGGGGAGGCTTCACAGATACGCAGTATTTT. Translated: CSAGGGFTDTQYF.

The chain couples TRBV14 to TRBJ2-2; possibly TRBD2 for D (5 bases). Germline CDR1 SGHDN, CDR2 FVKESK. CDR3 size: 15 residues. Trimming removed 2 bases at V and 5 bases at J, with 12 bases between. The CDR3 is CASSQFLRGTGELFF. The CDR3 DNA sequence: TGTGCCAGCAGCCAATTTCTCCGAGGGACCGGGGAGCTGTTTTTT.

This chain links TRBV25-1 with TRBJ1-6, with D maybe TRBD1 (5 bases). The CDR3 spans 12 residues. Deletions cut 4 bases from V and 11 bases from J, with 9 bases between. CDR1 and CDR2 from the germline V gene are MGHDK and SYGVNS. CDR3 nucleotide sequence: TGTGCCAGCAGTGGCCCCAGGGCACCCCTCCACTTT. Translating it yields CASSGPRAPLHF.